These 15 T cell receptor beta chains originate from one sample sequenced in a study of monozygotic twins with inflammatory bowel disease. TCRdb re-called the 5' RACE reads and catalogs CDR3 proteins one per entry, DNA excluded. The sample includes about 450,000 distinct CDR3 sequences. Source material: blood. These TCRs come from a human donor with ulcerative colitis or Crohn's disease, or a healthy co-twin of an affected twin (not recorded which).

The rearrangement uses TRBV4-3 and TRBJ2-1. The V gene's germline CDR1 is LGHNA and CDR2 YSLEER. There are 16 residues in the CDR3. This chain's CDR3 is CASSQDPVLAYNEQFF.

The V and J genes are TRBV7-9 and TRBJ2-5; TCRdb selects TRBD2, and the lack of DNA leaves this call unchecked. The germline gives CDR1 SEHNR, CDR2 FQNEAQ (reference sequence). This CDR3 is built from 16 residues. The CDR3 reads CASSLEAGLALETQYF.

This rearrangement joins TRBV20-1 to TRBJ1-1; lacking DNA, the TRBD1 call made by TCRdb goes unchecked. CDR1 and CDR2 (germline): DFQATT, SNEGSKA (reference sequence). The CDR3 extends over 15 amino acids. The CDR3 sequence is CSAPDRGRLNTEAFF.

The chain combines TRBV3-1 with TRBJ2-7; TCRdb selects TRBD1, and the lack of DNA leaves this call unchecked. CDR1 LGHDT and CDR2 YNNKEL come from the germline V gene (reference sequence). The CDR3 sequence is 14 residues long. CDR3 sequence: CASATSGTPLEQYF.

The J gene is TRBJ2-5, the V gene TRBV2; TCRdb proposes TRBD1, but this gene call is untestable without DNA. This CDR3 contains 14 residues. Germline CDR1 reads SNHLY; CDR2 reads FYNNEI. The CDR3 sequence is CASNRQGARETQYF.

The rearrangement joins TRBV28 to TRBJ2-1; lacking DNA, the TRBD2 call made by TCRdb goes unchecked. The CDR3 sequence is 16 residues long. Germline V gene sequence: CDR1 MDHEN, CDR2 SYDVKM. The CDR3 protein is CASSSAAGGTYNEQFF.

The rearrangement joins TRBV2 to TRBJ2-7; TCRdb gives TRBD2 as the D gene, but with no DNA this cannot be confirmed. The CDR3 runs to 13 residues. Germline values: CDR1 SNHLY, CDR2 FYNNEI. CDR3 sequence reads: CASLLEEYYEQNF.

This sequence joins TRBV5-1 and TRBJ1-1; the TCRdb call, TRBD1, lacks DNA for checking. Germline assignment: CDR1 SGHRS and CDR2 YFSETQ. This CDR3 comprises 14 residues. This chain's CDR3 is CASGTGTAVSEAFF.

V and J are TRBV7-3 and TRBJ1-6; TCRdb gives TRBD1 as the D gene, but with no DNA this cannot be confirmed. This CDR3 is 23 amino acids long. Germline V gene lookup returns CDR1 SGHTA and CDR2 FQGTGA. CDR3 protein: CASSISPGTGLGASFSYNSPLHF.

J is TRBJ2-6 and V is TRBV7-9. CDR1 and CDR2 from the germline V gene are SEHNR and FQNEAQ (reference sequence). This CDR3 comprises 15 residues. The CDR3 loop reads CASSLAAGQANVLTF.

The chain carries TRBV5-1 and TRBJ2-5; TCRdb gives TRBD1 as the D gene, but with no DNA this cannot be confirmed. Germline V gene data show CDR1 as SGHRS and CDR2 as YFSETQ. CDR3 length: 13 residues. CDR3 sequence: CASRNTGEETQYF.

The V and J genes are TRBV29-1 and TRBJ2-7. Germline assignment: CDR1 SQVTM and CDR2 ANQGSEA. This CDR3 spans 11 amino acids. CDR3 region: CSVVAFNEQYF.

J is TRBJ2-7 and V is TRBV6-2 or TRBV6-3; lacking DNA, the TRBD2 call made by TCRdb goes unchecked. This CDR3 is built from 15 residues. Germline CDR1 MNHEY, CDR2 SVGEGT. The CDR3 here is CASSSRTSGSYEQYF.

According to its frequency, this clonotype is medium-sized (0.01 to 0.1%). The rearrangement uses TRBV4-3 and TRBJ1-4; the TCRdb call, TRBD1, lacks DNA for checking. The CDR3 loop spans 15 amino acids. Germline V CDR1 and CDR2: LGHNA, YSLEER. CDR3 in amino acids: CASSREQGVNEKLFF.

The chain joins TRBV7-3 to TRBJ2-3. This CDR3 is built from 14 residues. The V gene's germline CDR1 is SGHTA and CDR2 FQGTGA. The CDR3 region is CASSFGWPTDTQYF.